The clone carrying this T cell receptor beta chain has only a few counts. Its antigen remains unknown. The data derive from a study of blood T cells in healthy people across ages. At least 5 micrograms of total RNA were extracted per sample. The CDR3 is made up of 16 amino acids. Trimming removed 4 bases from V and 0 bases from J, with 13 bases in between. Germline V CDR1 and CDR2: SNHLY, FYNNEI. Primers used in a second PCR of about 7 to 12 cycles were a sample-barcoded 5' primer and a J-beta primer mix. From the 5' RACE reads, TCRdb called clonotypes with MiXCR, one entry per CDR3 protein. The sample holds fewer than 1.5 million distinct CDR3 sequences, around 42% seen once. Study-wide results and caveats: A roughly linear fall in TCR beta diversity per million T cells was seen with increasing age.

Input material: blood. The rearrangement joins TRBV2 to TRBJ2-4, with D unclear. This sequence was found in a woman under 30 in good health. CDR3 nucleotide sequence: TGTGCCAGCAGTGTTGAGCCTTACACAGCCAAAAACATTCAGTACTTC. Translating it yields CASSVEPYTAKNIQYF. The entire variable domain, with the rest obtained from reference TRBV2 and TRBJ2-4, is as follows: EPEVTQTPSHQVTQMGQEVILRCVPISNHLYFYWYRQILGQKVEFLVSFYNNEISEKSEIFDDQFSVERPDGSNFTLKIRSTKLEDSAMYFCASSVEPYTAKNIQYFGAGTRLSVL.